Following are 18 T cell receptor beta chains from one sample sequenced in a study of shared clonotypes between healthy human individuals. Assay used: immunoSEQ multiplex PCR; TCRdb lists only in-frame clones, some missing. This table holds more than 550,000 clones, around 77% found once. The specimen was memory CD4+ T cells sorted from blood. Specified subset: CD45RA-negative fraction. Every receptor here comes from a woman in her 30s in good health.

This clone has ten or more counts. This chain uses TRBV18 with TRBJ1-4; 7 nucleotides match TRBD1. Germline V gives CDR1 KGHSH, CDR2 LQKENI. The CDR3 extends over 18 amino acids. The V gene end was trimmed by 4 bases and the J gene end by 8 bases; junction bases not matched to a gene: 19. The CDR3 nucleotides read TGTGCCAGCTCACGGAGGGGACAGATCGCGGAGGGGCTAGAAAAACTGTTTTTT. Amino acid sequence: CASSRRGQIAEGLEKLFF.

The V gene is TRBV9, the J gene TRBJ2-1, with a weak D call TRBD2 (6 bases). CDR3 size: 16 residues. The germline V gene encodes CDR1 SGDLS and CDR2 YYNGEE. The V and J ends lost 0 bases and 6 bases respectively, with 16 bases between them. CDR3 protein: CASSVGLAGYINEQFF. CDR3 nucleotide sequence: TGTGCCAGCAGCGTAGGGCTGGCGGGATATATCAATGAGCAGTTCTTC.

This chain uses TRBV6-1 with TRBJ2-6, with D perhaps matching TRBD1 or TRBD2 (5 bases each). The CDR3 is 17 amino acids. Germline CDR1 reads MNHNS; CDR2 reads SASEGT. The V gene lost 2 bases and the J gene lost 3 bases, with 14 bases spanning the gap. The CDR3 nucleotides are TGTGCCAGCAGTGAAATTTGGGGCAGCGGTGGGGCCAACGTCCTGACTTTC. Protein product: CASSEIWGSGGANVLTF.

This chain links TRBV5-6 with TRBJ1-2; 7 bases agree with TRBD1. Per germline, CDR1 SGHDT and CDR2 YYEEEE. The CDR3 totals 14 residues. Trimming took 2 bases from V and 3 from J; bases not matched to a gene: 4. DNA of the CDR3: TGTGCCAGCAGCTTACTAGGGGGCGACTATGGCTACACCTTC. Its protein product is CASSLLGGDYGYTF.

This clone was observed a few times. The chain carries TRBV6-5 and TRBJ2-7; either TRBD1 or TRBD2 may fit D (5 bases each). V lost 0 bases and J 0 bases, leaving 9 bases between the germline ends. Germline CDR1 and CDR2: MNHEY and SVGAGI. This CDR3 has 15 amino acids. The CDR3 DNA reads as TGTGCCAGCAGTTACTCGGGACCATACTCCTACGAGCAGTACTTC. It is translated as CASSYSGPYSYEQYF.

This clone has at least ten counts. The chain is built from TRBV6-5 and TRBJ2-1; 12 nucleotides align to TRBD2. The CDR3 totals 14 residues. CDR1 is MNHEY and CDR2 is SVGAGI in the germline V gene. V shed 6 bases, J shed 8 bases, and the junction held 5 bases outside the gene matches. The CDR3 region is CASRTSGRGDEQFF. Here the CDR3 DNA reads TGTGCCAGCAGGACTAGCGGGAGAGGGGATGAGCAGTTCTTC.

The chain combines TRBV9 with TRBJ1-5, with 8 bases matching TRBD1. This CDR3 spans 15 amino acids. V trimming: 3 bases; J trimming: 3 bases; junction bases outside the gene matches: 5. Germline assignment: CDR1 SGDLS and CDR2 YYNGEE. DNA for the CDR3: TGTGCCAGCAGCGAGGGGACAGGTTACAATCAGCCCCAGCATTTT. Protein sequence: CASSEGTGYNQPQHF.

The chain couples TRBV6-5 to TRBJ2-6, with no clear D. The CDR3 consists of 14 residues. Germline V gene sequence: CDR1 MNHEY, CDR2 SVGAGI. Trimming pared 0 bases from V and 4 bases from J, leaving 4 bases between. The CDR3 nucleotides read TGTGCCAGCAGTTACTCGAGAGGGGCCAACGTCCTGACTTTC. It encodes CASSYSRGANVLTF.

CDR3 in amino acids: CASRISFSTDTQYF. CDR3 sequence (DNA): TGTGCCAGCAGGATCTCATTCAGCACAGATACGCAGTATTTT. The chain links TRBV6-5 to TRBJ2-3; no reliable D call. V dropped 6 bases and J dropped 0 bases, with 10 bases sitting between them. This CDR3 has 14 amino acids. The germline gives CDR1 MNHEY, CDR2 SVGAGI.

The V call is TRBV7-2, the J call TRBJ2-5; TRBD2 might be the D (6 bases). This CDR3 comprises 16 residues. The germline CDR1 and CDR2 sequences are SGHTA and FQGNSA. Deletions cut 2 bases from V and 2 bases from J, with 15 bases between. The CDR3 DNA reads TGTGCCAGCAGCTTAACCTTACTAGCCCAACAAGAGACCCAGTACTTC. Translation: CASSLTLLAQQETQYF. The full variable domain, completed using reference TRBV7-2 and TRBJ2-5, is GAGVSQSPSNKVTEKGKDVELRCDPISGHTALYWYRQSLGQGLEFLIYFQGNSAPDKSGLPSDRFSAERTGGSVSTLTIQRTQQEDSAVYLCASSLTLLAQQETQYFGPGTRLLVL.

This clone was observed a few times. This rearrangement joins TRBV29-1 to TRBJ2-1, with D uncertain. The germline V gene has CDR1 SQVTM and CDR2 ANQGSEA. V was trimmed by 4 bases and J by 0 bases, leaving 10 bases between them. The CDR3 totals 14 residues. The CDR3 DNA reads TGCAGCGTTGTCTTCACTTACTCCTACAATGAGCAGTTCTTC. Translated: CSVVFTYSYNEQFF.

This clone was seen more than once but under ten times. The rearrangement links TRBV7-7 to TRBJ2-1; D unclear. The V end was cut by 5 bases, the J end by 8 bases, with 13 bases between. CDR1 SSHAT and CDR2 FNYEAQ come from the germline V gene (reference sequence). CDR3 length: 13 amino acids. DNA for the CDR3: TGTGCCAGCAGCCTAAGTGAGGCGGATGAGCAGTTCTTC. Encoded protein: CASSLSEADEQFF.

The chain is built from TRBV7-8 and TRBJ1-3; TRBD1 matches 8 bases. The CDR3 loop spans 15 amino acids. With V trimmed by 6 bases and J by 2 bases, 6 bases remained unmatched. Germline V gene lookup returns CDR1 SGHVS and CDR2 FQNEAQ. The CDR3 DNA reads as TGTGCCAGCAGTTTGGACAGGGTTCCTGGAAACACCATATATTTT. It encodes CASSLDRVPGNTIYF.

The CDR3 DNA follows: TGCGCCAGCAGCTTGGAGGTTAGTTCAGATACGCAGTATTTT. Translation: CASSLEVSSDTQYF. This chain joins TRBV5-1 and TRBJ2-3; D ambiguous. Per germline, CDR1 SGHRS and CDR2 YFSETQ. V lost 0 bases and J 4 bases, leaving 9 bases between the germline ends. This CDR3 spans 14 amino acids.

There are a few counts of this clone. The chain joins TRBV5-4 to TRBJ2-1; a possible D gene is TRBD2 (5 bases). The germline V and J ends were trimmed by 0 bases and 5 bases, with 9 bases remaining between them. Germline CDR1 reads SGHNT; CDR2 reads YYREEE (reference sequence). The CDR3 contains 14 residues. CDR3 nucleotide sequence: TGTGCCAGCAGCTTGGTAGCGTTCAACAATGAGCAGTTCTTC. This gives the protein CASSLVAFNNEQFF.

This rearrangement joins TRBV18 to TRBJ2-2; D ambiguous. This CDR3 is 16 amino acids long. The V end lost 2 bases, the J end lost 4 bases, and 14 bases lay between the germline ends. Germline V gene lookup returns CDR1 KGHSH and CDR2 LQKENI. The CDR3 DNA is TGTGCCAGCTCACCAGGGAAGAGTGCCGCCACCGGGGAGCTGTTTTTT. Its protein is CASSPGKSAATGELFF. The entire variable domain, with the rest obtained from reference TRBV18 and TRBJ2-2, is as follows: NAGVMQNPRHLVRRRGQEARLRCSPMKGHSHVYWYRQLPEEGLKFMVYLQKENIIDESGMPKERFSAEFPKEGPSILRIQQVVRGDSAAYFCASSPGKSAATGELFFGEGSRLTVL.

The gene calls are TRBV21-1 and TRBJ2-6. TRBV21-1 constitutes a pseudogene. The CDR3 extends over 18 amino acids. The CDR3 DNA follows: TGTGCCAGCAGCAAATTCGGCGCGCCTCGCTCTGGGGCCAACGTCCTGACTTTC. This sequence encodes CASSKFGAPRSGANVLTF.

This CDR3 reads CASGTSGSRSYNEQFF. In DNA form, the CDR3 reads TGTGCCAGTGGGACTAGCGGGAGTAGGTCCTACAATGAGCAGTTCTTC. The chain joins TRBV19 to TRBJ2-1, with 14 bases lining up with TRBD2. V dropped 8 bases and J dropped 1; count of bases not matched to a gene: 4. CDR3 length: 16 residues. The germline CDR1 and CDR2 sequences are LNHDA and SQIVND (reference sequence). The full variable domain, with the rest looked up from reference TRBV19 and TRBJ2-1, is DGGITQSPKYLFRKEGQNVTLSCEQNLNHDAMYWYRQDPGQGLRLIYYSQIVNDFQKGDIAEGYSVSREKKESFPLTVTSAQKNPTAFYLCASGTSGSRSYNEQFFGPGTRLTVL.